This TCR beta chain is from a study of blood T cell repertoires in COVID-19. Study overall: COVID-19 samples collected from the United States, Italy and Spain covered acute and convalescent phases. PBMCs, B-cell-depleted T cells, or T cells were the source of the cDNA or gDNA that made up the material.

Seattle-derived patients entered the study during active infection and were followed longitudinally. CDR1 is LNHDA and CDR2 is SQIVND in the germline V gene (reference sequence). The V and J ends lost 5 bases and 2 bases respectively, with 18 bases between them. The CDR3 sequence is 16 residues long. Sequencing used immunoSEQ multiplex PCR; TCRdb keeps in-frame clones, though not all of them. The sample records 200,000 to 300,000 clones, nearly 95% being singletons. The V and J genes are TRBV19 and TRBJ1-1, with D unresolved. Material: peripheral blood. The source of this sequence is a man aged 25-45 years with COVID-19, enrolled during active disease. As DNA, the CDR3 is TGTGCCAGTAGTCCCATCGGGTATTCGGGTAACACTGAAGCTTTCTTT. As protein: CASSPIGYSGNTEAFF.